This T cell receptor beta chain is drawn from a study of blood T cells in healthy people across ages. This CDR3 has 11 residues. V lost 10 bases and J 6 bases, leaving 12 bases between the germline ends. It was with a sample-barcoded 5' primer and a J-beta primer mix that a second PCR of roughly 7 to 12 cycles was run. One entry per CDR3 protein results from TCRdb running MiXCR on the 5' RACE reads. The data hold approximately 1.5 million distinct CDR3 sequences, with roughly 43% observed a single time. Regarding this clonotype: Antigen specificity is unknown.

Study-wide results and caveats: The unknown donor CMV status may have confounded expanded clonotype changes.

The genes are TRBV12-3 or TRBV12-4 and TRBJ1-1; D is unresolved. The clonotype comes from a woman between 18 and 29 years old in good health. The sample comprised blood. CDR3 coding DNA: TGTGCCATCAAGGTGGAGTCTGAAGCTTTCTTT. It yields the protein CAIKVESEAFF.